A selection of T cell receptor beta chains follows, all from one sample in a study of identifying expanded T cells in peripheral blood. The method was immunoSEQ multiplex PCR; TCRdb's version includes in-frame clones alone and lacks a portion of them. The sample holds around 66,000 clones, approximately 89% seen once. The specimen was blood. Receptors originate from a person aged 18 to 70 in good health. The CDR3 runs from the conserved cysteine through the conserved F or W. D genes are given only for firm matches. Size is stated for part of the rows, as once, few or many counts, or as a class when the clone is expanded.

v_gene	j_gene	abundance	d_gene	CDR3nt	CDR3aa
TRBV6-4	TRBJ1-6	medium-sized	-	TGTGCCAGCAGTGACAGGGATAATTCACCCCTCCACTTT	CASSDRDNSPLHF
TRBV30	TRBJ1-1	-	-	TGTGCCCTTAAGGCGAACACTGAAGCTTTCTTT	CALKANTEAFF
TRBV5-4	TRBJ1-4	-	-	TGTGCCAGCAGCTTGGGGCAGGGCCTTAATGAAAAACTGTTTTTT	CASSLGQGLNEKLFF
TRBV5-4	TRBJ1-1	-	TRBD1	TGTGCCAGCAGCGTAGACAGGGTCGCTGAAGCTTTCTTT	CASSVDRVAEAFF
TRBV7-2	TRBJ1-1	-	-	TGTGCTAGCAGCTTAGGAATGAACACTGAAGCTTTCTTT	CASSLGMNTEAFF
TRBV6-6	TRBJ1-5	-	TRBD1	TGTGCCAGCAGACGACAGGGGAATCAGCCCCAGCATTTT	CASRRQGNQPQHF
TRBV7-3	TRBJ2-1	-	TRBD2	TGTGCCAGCAGCTCCGCCGGGACTAGCGGGACCTACAATGAGCAGTTCTTC	CASSSAGTSGTYNEQFF
TRBV28	TRBJ2-7	-	-	TGTGCCAGCAGTCGGAACAACTACGAGCAGTACTTC	CASSRNNYEQYF
TRBV6-1	TRBJ2-5	-	TRBD1	TGTGCCAGCAGACAGGGGGCCGGAGAGACCCAGTACTTC	CASRQGAGETQYF
TRBV28	TRBJ2-2	-	TRBD1	TGTGCCCACGCAAGCGGACAGGGGGTAGTCGGGGAGCTGTTTTTT	CAHASGQGVVGELFF
TRBV7-9	TRBJ2-2	once	-	TGTGCCAGCAGCTTAAGCAGACTAGTGGCCACCGGGGAGCTGTTTTTT	CASSLSRLVATGELFF
TRBV11-3	TRBJ2-1	once	TRBD2	TGTGCCAGCAGCTCTGGGACTAGCGGGAGCCCAGGGCAGTTCTTC	CASSSGTSGSPGQFF
TRBV7-8	TRBJ1-4	-	TRBD1	TGTGCCAGCAGCTTAGCTAGGACAGGATATGAAAAACTGTTTTTT	CASSLARTGYEKLFF
TRBV7-8	TRBJ2-3	-	-	TGTGCCAGCAGCTCCGATCTTCTGGGCGGTAGCACAGATACGCAGTATTTT	CASSSDLLGGSTDTQYF
TRBV29-1	TRBJ2-3	-	TRBD1	TGCAGCGTTGGCGGACAGGGGATAAGCACAGATACGCAGTATTTT	CSVGGQGISTDTQYF
TRBV12-5	TRBJ2-1	once	-	TGTGCTAGTGTTCCGATGTGGGGTAATGAGCAGTTCTTC	CASVPMWGNEQFF
TRBV5-6	TRBJ1-2	-	-	TGTGCCAGCAGCTCCTACGCCTACAGGGCTCATGGCTACACCTTC	CASSSYAYRAHGYTF
TRBV4-1	TRBJ2-3	-	TRBD2	TGCGCCAGTCAAAACGGACTAGCGGGAGTTTTGACAGATACGCAGTATTTT	CASQNGLAGVLTDTQYF
TRBV11-2	TRBJ2-7	-	-	TGTGCCAGCAGCTCACAGGAGAGCTCCTACGAGCAGTACTTC	CASSSQESSYEQYF
TRBV4-1	TRBJ2-1	once	-	TGCGCCAGCAGCCTATCCCCCGGACAGAATACTTACAATGAGCAGTTCTTC	CASSLSPGQNTYNEQFF
TRBV7-8	TRBJ1-4	-	-	TGTGCCAGCAGCTTTTCTAGACTGGGGGAAAAACTGTTTTTT	CASSFSRLGEKLFF
TRBV9	TRBJ2-7	-	-	TGTGCCAGCAGCGTAGGGGCAGGGGGGAACTACGAGCAGTACTTC	CASSVGAGGNYEQYF
TRBV4-1	TRBJ2-1	-	TRBD2	TGCGCCAGCAGCCAAGGACTAGCGGGGGTCTCCTACAATGAGCAGTTCTTC	CASSQGLAGVSYNEQFF
TRBV12-5	TRBJ2-2	-	-	TGTGCTAGTGGTTTTATGACAGGATACACCGGGGAGCTGTTTTTT	CASGFMTGYTGELFF
TRBV6-5	TRBJ2-7	-	TRBD1	TGTGCCAGCAGTTACTCCCAGGGGGTTACCTACGAGCAGTACTTC	CASSYSQGVTYEQYF
TRBV10-1	TRBJ2-7	-	TRBD2	TGCGCCAGCAGTGGGGGACTAAGCGGGGTCTCCTACGAGCAGTACTTC	CASSGGLSGVSYEQYF
TRBV27	TRBJ2-3	-	-	TGTGCCAGCAGTTCCGCCGGTGGAACAGATACGCAGTATTTT	CASSSAGGTDTQYF
TRBV6-1	TRBJ2-3	-	TRBD2	TGTGCCAGCACCCCAGCGGGGGGCCACGTGGATACGCAGTATTTT	CASTPAGGHVDTQYF
TRBV7-3	TRBJ2-1	-	-	TGTGCCAGCAGCGTAGAAGGCTCATTGGGGTACAATGAGCAGTTCTTC	CASSVEGSLGYNEQFF
TRBV7-8	TRBJ1-6	medium-sized	-	TGTGCCAGCAGCCACTCCCCCTCGCGGGCTCCTCATAATTCACCCCTCCACTTT	CASSHSPSRAPHNSPLHF
TRBV27	TRBJ1-5	-	-	TGTGCCAGCAGCTATAGCAATAGCAATCAGCCCCAGCATTTT	CASSYSNSNQPQHF
TRBV29-1	TRBJ2-3	-	TRBD1	TGCAGCGTTGAAGTTCGACAGGGCCCAGATACGCAGTATTTT	CSVEVRQGPDTQYF
TRBV28	TRBJ2-7	-	TRBD2	TGTGCCAGCTGGGGGGGGACCGCTCGCGGCGAGCAGTACTTC	CASWGGTARGEQYF
TRBV5-6	TRBJ1-2	-	-	TGTGCCAGCAGCTTGGGGATAATCACCGGGGCCGGGGGCTACACCTTC	CASSLGIITGAGGYTF
TRBV5-1	TRBJ1-1	-	-	TGCGCCAGCAGCGAGGCGGGAGTTATGAACACTGAAGCTTTCTTT	CASSEAGVMNTEAFF
TRBV6-6	TRBJ2-7	-	TRBD2	TGTGCCAGCAGTTACGCGGGAGAAGGTCCTCGGAAGCAGTACTTC	CASSYAGEGPRKQYF
TRBV30	TRBJ2-7	-	TRBD2	TGTGCCTGGAGTGTACGGGGAGGGGTGCTCGACGAGCAGTACTTC	CAWSVRGGVLDEQYF
TRBV5-1	TRBJ2-5	few	-	TGCGCCAGCAGCCGGACCCCGCAAGAGACCCAGTACTTC	CASSRTPQETQYF
TRBV28	TRBJ1-5	once	TRBD1	TGTGCCAGCAGTTCCCCTCTTTCGGGACAGTCGCCTACTCAGCCCCAGCATTTT	CASSSPLSGQSPTQPQHF
TRBV28	TRBJ2-7	-	TRBD1	TGTGCCAGCAGTTTCCCACAGGGGAATAACTACGAGCAGTACTTC	CASSFPQGNNYEQYF
TRBV29-1	TRBJ2-5	-	TRBD1	TGCAGCGCCGACAGGGGGTTGGAGACCCAGTACTTC	CSADRGLETQYF
TRBV10-1	TRBJ2-3	few	-	TGCGCCAGCAGTGAAGGGAGGGGGCACACAGATACGCAGTATTTT	CASSEGRGHTDTQYF
TRBV5-4	TRBJ2-1	once	TRBD2	TGTGCCAGCAGTGGCGGGGGGGCCCATGAGCAGTTCTTC	CASSGGGAHEQFF
TRBV6-1	TRBJ2-5	-	TRBD2	TGTGCCAGCAGTGAAGTTAGGACTAGCCCAATGAAAGAGACCCAGTACTTC	CASSEVRTSPMKETQYF
TRBV11-2	TRBJ2-1	-	-	TGTGCCAGCAGCTTAGAGTCTACCTACAATGAGCAGTTCTTC	CASSLESTYNEQFF